The source of this T cell receptor beta chain is a study of graft-versus-host responses after intestinal transplantation (dated by TCRdb to about 2021). About the study as a whole: The transplants that recipients received were multivisceral, liver-intestinal, or isolated intestinal. Every recipient was given anti-thymocyte globulin induction, then maintenance tacrolimus and steroids for about three years. After intestinal transplantation, graft-versus-host and host-versus-graft alloreactive T cell clones were followed in the graft, circulation and bone marrow using bulk TCR-beta CDR3 sequencing. To identify alloreactive clones, pre-transplant mixed lymphocyte reaction products were sequenced and compared with unstimulated pre-transplant donor and recipient T cells. The cohort enrolled about two dozen intestinal transplant recipients including one retransplant, and a few patients lacking pretransplant specimens were excluded. Donor T cell macrochimerism was defined as a peak of at least 4% donor T cells among recipient peripheral blood mononuclear cells. Samples from a few later patients were sequenced in-house on an Illumina MiSeq with MiXCR processing rather than by the commercial service.

Broad study findings and their caveats: Conclusions were limited by the relatively low number and heterogeneity of intestinal transplant patients. Early after transplant, declines in HvG clones were associated with peak levels of circulating GvH clones. Patients with donor T cell macrochimerism had high GvH to HvG T cell clonal ratios in their allografts. GvH clones were detected in recipient bone marrow, and some of these GvH clones were observed earlier in ileal mucosa or blood, consistent with an intestinal mucosal origin.

The time point label corresponds to: cells obtained before transplantation from donor or recipient. CD3+CD4+ and CD3+CD8+ populations were FACS-sorted from unstimulated pre-transplant donor and recipient cells taken from spleen or lymph nodes. Receptor libraries were prepared by the immunoSEQ multiplex PCR assay. For most patients, genomic DNA was isolated with the Qiagen DNeasy Blood and Tissue Kit and shipped frozen to Adaptive Biotechnologies for TCR sequencing. For most patients, high-throughput TCR-beta CDR3 sequencing of genomic DNA was performed by Adaptive Biotechnologies. The source study handled its data this way. Adaptive's ImmunoSEQ software was the source of the TCR sequencing data for over 15 patients, while three other patients were processed with MiXCR and VDJtools. To correct CD4 versus CD8 sorting errors, sequences present in both subsets at a frequency ratio below 5:1 were removed. CDR3 nucleotide sequences shared by donor and recipient were removed because the origin of these sequences could not be assigned. To count as alloreactive, a clone needed at least 2-fold expansion over unstimulated cells and a minimum CFSE-low frequency of 0.002% (template counts) or 0.001% (read counts). A clone was considered mappable if detected in the sequenced pre-transplant spleen, lymph node, or MLR CFSE-low populations of the donor or recipient. Cumulative frequency of alloreactive clones was calculated as a percentage of all sequences weighted by copy number. TCRdb retrieved this table from immuneACCESS and kept in-frame rearrangements only. Not all clones are present; in checked studies, unresolved V genes account for under half, and no reason is known for the remainder. Clone size and V and J calls were adopted from that table, with D and trimming inferred from the DNA. The sample table holds about 120,000 clones, of which 85% to 95% were seen once. The ten biggest clones cover under 3.5% of the sample.

Here V drops 3 bases and J drops 2 bases, and the junction holds 3 bases not matched to any gene. Reading from cysteine to phenylalanine, the CDR3 counts 16 amino acids. Only the CDR3 DNA stays, 48 bases, in frame from base 1. From the germline V gene, CDR1 is MDHEN and CDR2 is SYDVKM. Turning to this clone: This receptor's antigen is unknown. No base-level quality is on record; no much larger clone is a single base apart.

In this chain, TRBV28 is recombined with TRBJ2-2, with 10 central nucleotides matching TRBD2. The TCR comes from a human donor who received an intestinal transplant. Material: unstimulated CD8+ T cells sorted from spleen or lymph node cells, obtained before intestinal transplant. The DNA is as follows: TGTGCCAGCAGTTTTCCTAGCGGGAGAAACACCGGGGAGCTGTTTTTT. The resulting protein is CASSFPSGRNTGELFF.